These 28 T cell receptor beta chains came from one sample sequenced in a study of blood T cell repertoires in COVID-19. Profiling relied on immunoSEQ multiplex PCR, and the TCRdb table lists in-frame clones only, not all of them. The sample consists of approximately 19,000 clones, just under 90% of them appearing once. The sequencing input was peripheral blood. The receptors originated from a human donor in a cohort sampled during active COVID-19.

This chain joins TRBV19 and TRBJ1-1; D gene unclear. The CDR3 loop spans 13 amino acids. V lost 1 base and J lost 4, with 7 bases in between. The germline V gene has CDR1 LNHDA and CDR2 SQIVND (reference sequence). CDR3 coding DNA: TGTGCCAGTAGTATAGCGGGGAGCACTGAAGCTTTCTTT. It encodes CASSIAGSTEAFF.

This clone was found a few times. The DNA for the CDR3 is TGCGCCAGCAGCTTGGATCCAGGTCTCGGTACGCAGTATTTT. Its translation is CASSLDPGLGTQYF. The J gene is TRBJ2-3, the V gene TRBV5-1; D is unresolved. CDR3 length: 14 residues. Trimming stripped 0 bases from V and 8 bases from J, with 13 bases between. The germline gives CDR1 SGHRS, CDR2 YFSETQ.

As for this clone: Other DNA sequences from this sample encode an identical CDR3 as well. This rearrangement joins TRBV28 to TRBJ2-2, with D possibly TRBD2 on 6 matching bases. The V gene lost 6 bases and the J gene lost 0 bases, with 14 bases spanning the gap. CDR3 length equals 16 residues. From germline, CDR1 is MDHEN and CDR2 SYDVKM. CDR3 sequence (DNA): TGTGCCAGCAGCTTCCTCGGGACTGCGAACACCGGGGAGCTGTTTTTT. Amino acids: CASSFLGTANTGELFF.

The J gene is TRBJ2-1, the V gene TRBV5-1, with D maybe TRBD2 (6 bases). The CDR3 runs to 15 residues. V gave up 3 bases and J gave up 10 bases, with 20 bases separating them. Germline V CDR1 and CDR2: SGHRS, YFSETQ. The CDR3 DNA sequence: TGCGCCAGCAGCTGGAGTTCTCTAGCGTCTACGGAGCAGTTCTTC. It is translated as CASSWSSLASTEQFF.

CDR3 residues: CASSQSNTEAFF. CDR3 nucleotide sequence: TGTGCCAGCAGCCAGTCTAACACTGAAGCTTTCTTT. The V gene is TRBV3-1 (or the pseudogene TRBV3-2), the J gene TRBJ1-1; D remains unclear. This CDR3 spans 12 amino acids. Per the germline V gene, CDR1 is LGHDT and CDR2 is YNNKEL (reference sequence). The V and J ends lost 3 bases and 2 bases respectively, with 4 bases between them.

DNA for the CDR3: TGTGCCAGCAGCGTCGGGGACAGCTACGAGCAGTACTTC. Amino acid sequence: CASSVGDSYEQYF. The genes are TRBV9 and TRBJ2-7; 7 nucleotides agree with TRBD1. Germline CDR1 SGDLS, CDR2 YYNGEE. The CDR3 consists of 13 residues. V lost 2 bases, J lost 3 bases, and 2 bases stayed unmatched. The full variable domain, its missing parts supplied by reference TRBV9 and TRBJ2-7, is DSGVTQTPKHLITATGQRVTLRCSPRSGDLSVYWYQQSLDQGLQFLIQYYNGEERAKGNILERFSAQQFPDLHSELNLSSLELGDSALYFCASSVGDSYEQYFGPGTRLTVT.

The gene calls are TRBV7-8 and TRBJ2-2; 13 nucleotides align to TRBD2. J gave up 3 bases and V 5 bases, and 3 bases lay outside the gene matches. Germline-derived CDR1 and CDR2 are SGHVS and FQNEAQ. CDR3 length equals 16 residues. In nucleotides, the CDR3 is TGTGCCAGCAGCCGGGGACTAGCGGGGTACACCGGGGAGCTGTTTTTT. The encoded protein is CASSRGLAGYTGELFF.

The chain couples TRBV11-3 to TRBJ2-3; possibly TRBD2 for D (6 bases). Trimming took off 5 bases at V and 3 bases at J, with 9 bases between the two ends. The CDR3 consists of 13 residues. Germline V gene sequence: CDR1 SGHNT, CDR2 YENEEA. The CDR3 sequence is CASSGRGTDTQYF. The CDR3 DNA is TGTGCCAGCAGCGGCCGGGGGACAGATACGCAGTATTTT.

In DNA, the CDR3 is TGTGCCAGTAACCTAGGACTAGCGGGAGGCTGGGACATTCAGTACTTC. This sequence encodes CASNLGLAGGWDIQYF. This chain connects TRBV19 to TRBJ2-4; TRBD2 matches 14 bases. CDR1 is LNHDA, CDR2 SQIVND, per germline (reference sequence). The J segment lost 8 bases and the V segment lost 7 bases, leaving 10 bases of the junction unmatched. The length of the CDR3 is 16 residues.

The chain links TRBV6-5 to TRBJ1-4, with 7 nucleotides matching TRBD1. The CDR3 has 14 residues. The ends lost 5 bases at V and 7 bases at J; junction bases unmatched: 7. Germline values: CDR1 MNHEY, CDR2 SVGAGI. Here the CDR3 reads CASSTGERFEKLFF. The CDR3 region has the DNA TGTGCCAGCAGTACAGGGGAGAGGTTTGAAAAACTGTTTTTT.

The V and J genes are TRBV28 and TRBJ2-2; D is unclear. The CDR3 loop spans 16 amino acids. The V gene's germline CDR1 is MDHEN and CDR2 SYDVKM. Trimming cost V 2 bases and J 5 bases, with 15 bases left between them. The CDR3 reads CASSLGPKVRTGELFF. The CDR3 nucleotides read TGTGCCAGCAGTTTAGGCCCCAAAGTAAGAACCGGGGAGCTGTTTTTT.

The chain combines TRBV19 with TRBJ2-5, with 8 positions matching TRBD2. V was clipped by 1 base and J by 0 bases; unmatched bases: 7. The V gene's germline CDR1 is LNHDA and CDR2 SQIVND (reference sequence). The CDR3 length is 17 residues. The CDR3 DNA sequence: TGTGCCAGTAGTATAGGGGATAGCGGGATGTACCAAGAGACCCAGTACTTC. This encodes CASSIGDSGMYQETQYF. The entire variable domain, with the rest obtained from reference TRBV19 and TRBJ2-5, is as follows: DGGITQSPKYLFRKEGQNVTLSCEQNLNHDAMYWYRQDPGQGLRLIYYSQIVNDFQKGDIAEGYSVSREKKESFPLTVTSAQKNPTAFYLCASSIGDSGMYQETQYFGPGTRLLVL.

This chain connects TRBV7-6 to TRBJ1-6; a possible D gene is TRBD1 (5 bases). The CDR3 spans 16 residues. Deletions cut 5 bases from V and 6 bases from J, with 17 bases between. Germline V gene data show CDR1 as SGHVS and CDR2 as FNYEAQ. The CDR3 spells CASSLGRGGGNSPLHF. CDR3 bases: TGTGCCAGCAGCCTCGGGAGGGGAGGAGGTAATTCACCCCTCCACTTT.

V usage is TRBV20-1 and J usage is TRBJ1-2; unclear D gene. CDR1 is DFQATT and CDR2 is SNEGSKA in the germline V gene (reference sequence). This CDR3 spans 9 amino acids. V lost 5 bases, J lost 13 bases, and 11 bases lay in between. CDR3 amino acids: CSAQVGSTF. The DNA for the CDR3 is TGCAGTGCTCAGGTCGGCAGCACCTTC.

This clone was detected only once. V usage is TRBV9 and J usage is TRBJ2-3, with 8 bases lining up with TRBD2. Germline lookup yields CDR1 SGDLS and CDR2 YYNGEE. The junction had 9 bases not matched to a gene; V was cut back by 3 bases and J by 6 bases. The CDR3 runs to 15 residues. The CDR3 DNA reads TGTGCCAGCAGCGCCGGGACTAGTGGTGCGGATACGCAGTATTTT. As protein: CASSAGTSGADTQYF.

V gene TRBV3-1 (or the pseudogene TRBV3-2) combines with J gene TRBJ1-5; the D is unclear. There are 14 residues in the CDR3. Germline-derived CDR1 and CDR2 are LGHDT and YNNKEL (reference sequence). V lost 5 bases and J 3 bases, leaving 11 bases between the germline ends. Here the CDR3 DNA reads TGTGCCAGCAGCGTCCACAGTGACAATCAGCCCCAGCATTTT. Translating gives CASSVHSDNQPQHF.

This clone was recorded once. The V gene is TRBV6-5, the J gene TRBJ2-7, with D possibly being TRBD2 (6 bases). The CDR3 spans 14 residues. The V and J ends lost 6 bases and 2 bases respectively, with 14 bases between them. The germline gives CDR1 MNHEY, CDR2 SVGAGI. The CDR3 DNA is TGTGCCAGCAGACGCCGGGAGATGGCCTACGAGCAGTACTTC. Amino acid sequence: CASRRREMAYEQYF.

The chain has TRBV6-5 and TRBJ2-7; 8 bases line up with TRBD2. Germline V gene lookup returns CDR1 MNHEY and CDR2 SVGAGI. This CDR3 contains 12 residues. The CDR3 region has the DNA TGTGCTTCGGGGACTAGATCCTACGAGCAGTACTTC. It translates to CASGTRSYEQYF.

This clone came up once. The chain employs TRBV11-2 and TRBJ2-1, with a tentative D call TRBD2 (7 bases). This CDR3 spans 15 amino acids. Between the trimmed V and J ends, which lost 1 base and 9 bases, there was a span of 16 bases. Per germline, CDR1 SGHAT and CDR2 FQNNGV. Here the CDR3 reads CASSLGFSRGLEQFF. The CDR3 DNA reads TGTGCCAGCAGCTTAGGGTTCTCGCGGGGGCTTGAGCAGTTCTTC.

This clone was recorded only once. This rearrangement joins TRBV28 to TRBJ1-3; D is unresolved. CDR1 and CDR2 from the germline V gene are MDHEN and SYDVKM. CDR3 length: 14 amino acids. The ends were cut back, 4 bases at V and 4 bases at J, with 11 bases in the middle. The CDR3, as DNA: TGTGCCAGCAGTTCCTCAGGACTGGGAAACACCATATATTTT. Translating gives CASSSSGLGNTIYF. Together with reference TRBV28 and TRBJ1-3, the CDR3 gives the full variable domain: DVKVTQSSRYLVKRTGEKVFLECVQDMDHENMFWYRQDPGLGLRLIYFSYDVKMKEKGDIPEGYSVSREKKERFSLILESASTNQTSMYLCASSSSGLGNTIYFGEGSWLTVV.

This chain connects TRBV7-3 to TRBJ2-1; TRBD1 aligns across 7 bases. Trimming removed 1 base from V and 5 bases from J; junction bases left unmatched: 5. Germline values: CDR1 SGHTA, CDR2 FQGTGA. This CDR3 region has 15 residues. The chain's CDR3 is CASSLRQGLNNEQFF. The DNA for the CDR3 is TGTGCCAGCAGCTTAAGACAGGGTCTGAACAATGAGCAGTTCTTC.

The gene calls are TRBV9 and TRBJ2-2, with 11 bases aligning to TRBD2. Germline V gene lookup returns CDR1 SGDLS and CDR2 YYNGEE. The CDR3 contains 17 residues. Trimming at V came to 0 bases and at J to 4 bases, leaving 5 bases not matched to a gene. This CDR3 reads CASSVGLAGGSTGELFF. CDR3 in DNA: TGTGCCAGCAGCGTAGGGCTAGCGGGAGGTAGCACCGGGGAGCTGTTTTTT.

This chain uses TRBV4-1 with TRBJ1-1, with 7 nucleotides matching TRBD1. This CDR3 has 14 residues. Germline values: CDR1 MGHRA, CDR2 YSYEKL. Germline trimming cut 6 bases from V and 4 bases from J; bases unmatched to any gene: 8. The CDR3 DNA is TGCGCCAGCAGGCTTGAGACAGGGACCACTGAAGCTTTCTTT. It is translated as CASRLETGTTEAFF.

This clone was seen more than once but under ten times. This rearrangement joins TRBV6-5 to TRBJ2-5; TRBD1 matches 12 bases. The CDR3 totals 14 residues. CDR1 and CDR2 (germline): MNHEY, SVGAGI. V dropped 7 bases and J dropped 5; count of bases not matched to a gene: 5. CDR3 nucleotide sequence: TGTGCCAGCACCGGGACAGGGGGCTGGGAGACCCAGTACTTC. Translating it yields CASTGTGGWETQYF.

The chain combines TRBV9 with TRBJ1-2, with D possibly matching TRBD1 (6 bases). The CDR3 is 15 amino acids. Deletions cut 2 bases from V and 2 bases from J, with 13 bases between. The germline V gene encodes CDR1 SGDLS and CDR2 YYNGEE. The CDR3 here is CASSVSQGGNYGYTF. DNA of the CDR3: TGTGCCAGCAGCGTCTCACAGGGAGGGAACTATGGCTACACCTTC. Together with reference TRBV9 and TRBJ1-2, the CDR3 gives the full variable domain: DSGVTQTPKHLITATGQRVTLRCSPRSGDLSVYWYQQSLDQGLQFLIQYYNGEERAKGNILERFSAQQFPDLHSELNLSSLELGDSALYFCASSVSQGGNYGYTFGSGTRLTVV.

This clone was observed a single time. One end of the junction is discordant with germline, which a read error may explain. The chain links TRBV28 to TRBJ2-7, with 9 bases fitting TRBD1. Germline V gene sequence: CDR1 MDHEN, CDR2 SYDVKM. This CDR3 spans 13 amino acids. In nucleotides, the CDR3 is TGTGCCAGCAGTTTTACGTCCGGGACAGGGAATTGGTTC. It yields the protein CASSFTSGTGNWF.

This clone was found once. CDR3 region: CASSPYGQGFMETQYF. The CDR3 DNA sequence: TGTGCCAGCTCACCATACGGACAGGGCTTCATGGAGACCCAGTACTTC. The J gene is TRBJ2-5, the V gene TRBV18; 8 nucleotides align to TRBD1. This CDR3 has 16 amino acids. The ends lost 2 bases at V and 5 bases at J; junction bases unmatched: 10. Germline V gene data show CDR1 as KGHSH and CDR2 as LQKENI.

V gene TRBV27 combines with J gene TRBJ1-1, with TRBD1 identical over 7 bases. Trimming took 1 base from V and 3 from J; bases not matched to a gene: 5. Germline V gene lookup returns CDR1 MNHEY and CDR2 SMNVEV (reference sequence). There are 15 residues in the CDR3. The CDR3 coding sequence is TGTGCCAGCAGTTTATTTAGGGGGCGGGACACTGAAGCTTTCTTT. Translation gives CASSLFRGRDTEAFF.